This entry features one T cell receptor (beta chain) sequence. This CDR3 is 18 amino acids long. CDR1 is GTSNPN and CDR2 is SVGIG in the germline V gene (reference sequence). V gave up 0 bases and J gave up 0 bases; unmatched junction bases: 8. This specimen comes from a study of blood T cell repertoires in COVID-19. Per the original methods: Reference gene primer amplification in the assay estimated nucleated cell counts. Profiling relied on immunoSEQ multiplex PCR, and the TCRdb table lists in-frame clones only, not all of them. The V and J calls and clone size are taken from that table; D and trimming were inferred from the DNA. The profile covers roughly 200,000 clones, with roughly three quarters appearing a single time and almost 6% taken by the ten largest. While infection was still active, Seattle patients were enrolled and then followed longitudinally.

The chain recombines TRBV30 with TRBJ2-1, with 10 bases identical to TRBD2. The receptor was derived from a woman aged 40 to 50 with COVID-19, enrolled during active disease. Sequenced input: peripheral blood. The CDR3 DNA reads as TGTGCCTGGAGTGTACGAACTAGCGGGACAGACTCCTACAATGAGCAGTTCTTC. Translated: CAWSVRTSGTDSYNEQFF.